Listed below are T cell receptor beta chains from one sample, sequenced in a study of CD8 T cells in ankylosing spondylitis. TCRdb fed the 5' RACE reads into MiXCR, producing one record per CDR3 protein. Found here are more than 650,000 distinct CDR3 sequences, approximately 12% of them singletons; the top ten hold less than 0.65%. Sample: blood, either unsorted or a sorted T cell fraction (not recorded which). The receptors come from a male donor with ankylosing spondylitis. The CDR3 runs from the conserved cysteine through the conserved F or W. A D gene is named only where the DNA matches it firmly. Clone size is stated in some rows and not others, as once, few, many or a class when expanded.

D gene | clone size | J gene | V gene | CDR3 protein | CDR3 DNA
. | few | TRBJ2-2 | TRBV6-1 | CASRAWGTLNTGELFF | TGTGCCAGCAGGGCGTGGGGCACCCTAAACACCGGGGAGCTGTTTTTT
TRBD1 | . | TRBJ1-6 | TRBV4-2 | CASSQARGKPPLHF | TGTGCCAGCAGCCAAGCCAGGGGGAAACCACCCCTCCACTTT
. | few | TRBJ2-7 | TRBV5-1 | CASTVGSNTYEQYF | TGCGCCAGCACTGTGGGCTCTAACACCTACGAGCAGTACTTC
TRBD2 | few | TRBJ2-3 | TRBV7-7 | CASSPVGGSTDTQYF | TGTGCTAGCAGCCCCGTGGGGGGGAGCACAGATACGCAGTATTTT
. | . | TRBJ1-2 | TRBV9 | CASSVELQANYGYTF | TGTGCCAGCAGCGTAGAATTACAAGCTAACTATGGCTACACCTTC
. | many | TRBJ2-7 | TRBV9 | CASSVAPGDYEQYF | TGTGCCAGCAGCGTAGCTCCAGGGGACTACGAGCAGTACTTC
. | few | TRBJ1-6 | TRBV7-9 | CASSLTDPNYSPLHF | TGTGCCAGCAGCTTAACAGACCCGAATTATTCACCCCTCCACTTT
. | few | TRBJ1-2 | TRBV6-1 | CASSEVGGGKTDGYTF | TGTGCCAGCAGTGAAGTGGGGGGAGGGAAGACTGATGGCTACACCTTC
. | few | TRBJ2-6 | TRBV20-1 | CSARDSRKSSGANVLTF | TGCAGTGCTAGAGATTCGCGAAAGAGCTCTGGGGCCAACGTCCTGACTTTC
. | . | TRBJ2-7 | TRBV7-8 | CASSLGQSLEQYF | TGTGCCAGCAGCTTAGGACAGTCCTTAGAGCAGTACTTC
TRBD2 | few | TRBJ2-7 | TRBV9 | CASSVGLAGASSYEQYF | TGTGCCAGCAGCGTTGGACTAGCGGGAGCGTCCTCCTACGAGCAGTACTTC
. | few | TRBJ2-5 | TRBV9 | CASSVPGLETQYF | TGTGCCAGCAGCGTCCCAGGGTTAGAGACCCAGTACTTC
TRBD2 | . | TRBJ2-7 | TRBV11-2 | CASSTQAGLAEQYF | TGTGCCAGCAGCACACAGGCGGGACTAGCGGAGCAGTACTTC
TRBD1 | . | TRBJ2-6 | TRBV4-2 | CASSQPDRDGANVLTF | TGTGCCAGCAGCCAACCCGACAGGGATGGGGCCAACGTCCTGACTTTC
TRBD1 | few | TRBJ2-7 | TRBV5-1 | CASSSIWGTGTYEQYF | TGCGCCAGCAGCTCGATTTGGGGGACAGGGACCTACGAGCAGTACTTC
TRBD1 | few | TRBJ2-7 | TRBV5-1 | CASSGTRDSPRSF | TGCGCCAGCAGCGGGACGAGGGACAGCCCAAGGAGCTTC
TRBD2 | . | TRBJ2-5 | TRBV20-1 | CSASTGGPAETQYF | TGCAGTGCTAGCACGGGGGGGCCGGCGGAGACCCAGTACTTC
. | many | TRBJ2-5 | TRBV5-1 | CASSLAFQETQYF | TGCGCCAGCAGCTTGGCCTTCCAAGAGACCCAGTACTTC
. | . | TRBJ2-3 | TRBV20-1 | CSASTTRGGTDTQYF | TGCAGTGCTAGTACGACTAGGGGGGGCACAGATACGCAGTATTTT
. | . | TRBJ1-4 | TRBV6-5 | CASSNIPGAGDEKLFF | TGTGCCAGCAGTAACATTCCGGGGGCAGGGGATGAAAAACTGTTTTTT
. | . | TRBJ2-1 | TRBV5-1 | CASSPDTLNEQFF | TGCGCCAGCAGCCCGGACACCCTCAATGAGCAGTTCTTC
. | few | TRBJ2-3 | TRBV5-1 | CASSLAIRGTDTQYF | TGCGCCAGCAGCTTGGCCATCAGGGGCACAGATACGCAGTATTTT
TRBD2 | few | TRBJ2-1 | TRBV11-3 | CASSSSSGSSNEQFF | TGTGCCAGCAGCTCTTCTAGCGGGAGTAGCAATGAGCAGTTCTTC
. | few | TRBJ1-1 | TRBV29-1 | CSVGRGGDTEAFF | TGCAGCGTTGGGAGGGGAGGGGACACTGAAGCTTTCTTT
. | . | TRBJ2-5 | TRBV9 | CASSVSSKETQYF | TGTGCCAGCAGCGTCAGCAGTAAAGAGACCCAGTACTTC
. | . | TRBJ2-2 | TRBV20-1 | CSASGRGGTGELFF | TGCAGTGCTAGTGGCAGGGGAGGCACCGGGGAGCTGTTTTTT
. | . | TRBJ2-1 | TRBV18 | CASSPLAGLAAEQFF | TGTGCCAGCTCACCACTCGCGGGGCTCGCCGCTGAGCAGTTCTTC
TRBD1 | . | TRBJ1-5 | TRBV12-3/TRBV12-4 | CASTRDSMQPQHF | TGTGCCAGCACCCGGGACAGTATGCAGCCCCAGCATTTT
. | many | TRBJ2-7 | TRBV20-1 | CSARDLRDTMTIYEQYF | TGCAGTGCTAGAGATCTTAGGGACACCATGACGATCTACGAGCAGTACTTC
. | many | TRBJ1-5 | TRBV6-2/TRBV6-3 | CASSPGGRGDQPQHF | TGTGCCAGCAGCCCTGGGGGACGGGGAGATCAGCCCCAGCATTTT